The rows below give T cell receptor beta chains drawn from one sample of a study of beta chain features in type 1 diabetes. Sequencing used immunoSEQ multiplex PCR; TCRdb keeps in-frame clones, though not all of them. The sample has 400,000 or so clones, 8.5% to 10% seen once. The specimen was central memory CD4+ T cells from blood. Receptors were obtained from a man aged 25 to 40 with type 1 diabetes. CDR3s include the opening cysteine and the closing phenylalanine or tryptophan. A D gene is named only where the DNA matches it firmly. Clone size, where shown, is once, few, many, or a class for clones that have expanded.

.	few	TRBV27	TRBJ2-6	TGTGCCAGCAGTTTCGGCCTAGGGTTCTCTGGGGCCAACGTCCTGACTTTC	CASSFGLGFSGANVLTF
.	few	TRBV7-2	TRBJ2-7	TGTGCCAGCAGCTTAGCCTTTAAAGAACGGGTGGACTTC	CASSLAFKERVDF
.	many	TRBV19	TRBJ2-3	TGTGCCAGTAGTATAAAACAGGAGTCGGCCTTGCAGTATTTT	CASSIKQESALQYF
.	.	TRBV29-1	TRBJ2-5	TGCAGCGTCGATAAGGGGGGCGGTGAGACCCAGTACTTC	CSVDKGGGETQYF
.	.	TRBV19	TRBJ2-5	TGTGCCAGTAGTGTCACGCAGGAACAAGAGACCCAGTACTTC	CASSVTQEQETQYF
.	.	TRBV19	TRBJ2-3	TGTGCCAGTAGCCTACCGGGCACACGGGTTACGCAGTATTTT	CASSLPGTRVTQYF
TRBD1	.	TRBV7-2	TRBJ2-1	TGTGCCAGCAGCCTCTGGGACAGGCCTCGGGATGAGCAGTTCTTC	CASSLWDRPRDEQFF
TRBD1	.	TRBV10-3	TRBJ2-3	TGTGCCATCAGTGGCCGGGACAGGGGGGTTGGAGATACGCAGTATTTT	CAISGRDRGVGDTQYF
.	.	TRBV10-3	TRBJ2-5	TGTGCCATCAGTGACCCGGTCAGTGAGACCCAGTACTTC	CAISDPVSETQYF
.	few	TRBV5-1	TRBJ1-1	TGCGCCAGCAGCTTGGGGCTCCAGGAGGGTACTGAAGCTTTCTTT	CASSLGLQEGTEAFF
TRBD2	.	TRBV7-3	TRBJ2-3	TGTGCCAGCAGCGCCCCCGGGCTAGCGGGAGCCGCAGATACGCAGTATTTT	CASSAPGLAGAADTQYF
TRBD2	.	TRBV7-3	TRBJ2-3	TGTGCCAGCAGCTCCCCTAGCGGCCCAGATACGCAGTATTTT	CASSSPSGPDTQYF
.	.	TRBV6-6	TRBJ2-1	TGTGCCAGCAGATGGACAGAGTACAATGAGCAGTTCTTC	CASRWTEYNEQFF
TRBD1	.	TRBV19	TRBJ2-2	TGTGCCAGTAGTATAAAGGGACAGGGTGGCACCGGGGAGCTGTTTTTT	CASSIKGQGGTGELFF
.	few	TRBV29-1	TRBJ2-1	TGCAGCGTTGCACGCGTTAATGAGCAGTTCTTC	CSVARVNEQFF
.	many	TRBV5-1	TRBJ1-3	TGCGCCAGCAGACCCACCTCGGCTGGAAACACCATATATTTT	CASRPTSAGNTIYF
.	.	TRBV2	TRBJ1-5	TGTGCCACCGTAATGGCTATCGGGTCGCCCCAGCATTTT	CATVMAIGSPQHF
.	.	TRBV4-1	TRBJ2-5	TGCGCCAGCAGCCAAGGCGGCTCACAAGAGACCCAGTACTTC	CASSQGGSQETQYF
TRBD1	few	TRBV30	TRBJ2-2	TGTGCCTGGAAAAGGGGGCACGGGGAGCTGTTTTTT	CAWKRGHGELFF
.	.	TRBV28	TRBJ2-7	TGTGCCAGCAGCCAGCACCCCGCTATGGAGCAGTACTTC	CASSQHPAMEQYF
.	.	TRBV7-9	TRBJ1-3	TGTGCCAGCAGCTTAGACAGGGCTGGAAACACCATATATTTT	CASSLDRAGNTIYF
.	few	TRBV29-1	TRBJ2-5	TGCAGCGCCTCGGGTGGGCCCGAGACCCAGTACTTC	CSASGGPETQYF
.	few	TRBV28	TRBJ1-1	TGTGCCAGCAGTTCGAAAAAGACCCCGTTGGGCACTGAAGCTTTCTTT	CASSSKKTPLGTEAFF
TRBD2	few	TRBV19	TRBJ2-7	TGTGCCAGTAACTACGGGGGAGGGTACGAGCAGTACTTC	CASNYGGGYEQYF
.	.	TRBV7-8	TRBJ2-4	TGTGCCAGCAGCTTAGGAGCTCTGAACATTCAGTACTTC	CASSLGALNIQYF
.	.	TRBV5-4	TRBJ1-2	TGTGCCAGCAGCTTGGATCCTAGCGGACTCCCAGGCGGTGGCTACACCTTC	CASSLDPSGLPGGGYTF
TRBD2	few	TRBV9	TRBJ2-7	TGTGCCAGCAGCGTAGGGGCGGGAGTCCCCTACGAGCAGTACTTC	CASSVGAGVPYEQYF
TRBD1	few	TRBV9	TRBJ2-3	TGTGCCAGCAGCGTAGGTACAGGGGGCACAGATACGCAGTATTTT	CASSVGTGGTDTQYF
.	.	TRBV13	TRBJ2-1	TGTGCCAGCAGCCGAACAAGGGGGTACAATGAGCAGTTCTTC	CASSRTRGYNEQFF
.	.	TRBV10-3	TRBJ2-1	TGCGCCAGCAGCCACAGACAATCCTTCTTCCATGAGCAGTTCTTC	CASSHRQSFFHEQFF
.	.	TRBV7-2	TRBJ1-2	TGTGCCAGCAGTCTAGAGGGGTCGAACTATGGCTACACCTTC	CASSLEGSNYGYTF
.	.	TRBV19	TRBJ1-3	TGTGCCAGTAGTCAACCGGGGGCAATTGCCGTATATTTT	CASSQPGAIAVYF
.	.	TRBV5-6	TRBJ1-1	TGTGCCAGCAGCCCCCGAGGGAACACTGAAGCTTTCTTT	CASSPRGNTEAFF
.	.	TRBV5-1	TRBJ2-5	TGCGCCAGCAGCTCCCTACAGGGAGCAGAGACCCAGTACTTC	CASSSLQGAETQYF
.	many	TRBV6-1	TRBJ2-3	TGTGCCAGCAGTGGTGGGGCGGCAGATACGCAGTATTTT	CASSGGAADTQYF
.	.	TRBV6-1	TRBJ1-1	TGTGCCAGCAGTGACAGAAGGAACACTGAAGCTTTCTTT	CASSDRRNTEAFF
.	few	TRBV5-6	TRBJ2-3	TGTGCCAGCAGCTTGCAAGGTCAGACAGATACGCAGTATTTT	CASSLQGQTDTQYF
.	.	TRBV5-1	TRBJ1-5	TGCGCCAGCAGCTTGGGTGAGCACGGCAATCAGCCCCAGCATTTT	CASSLGEHGNQPQHF
.	few	TRBV7-2	TRBJ2-3	TGTGCCAGCAGCTTCTCGACGGGTGGTGTTGCAGATACGCAGTATTTT	CASSFSTGGVADTQYF
.	few	TRBV5-4	TRBJ2-5	TGTGCCAGCAGCCCGGACCTACTCGGGGAGACCCAGTACTTC	CASSPDLLGETQYF
.	many	TRBV7-2	TRBJ2-1	TGTGCCAGCAGCTTATTCCTGGGTGAGCAGTTCTTC	CASSLFLGEQFF
.	few	TRBV7-2	TRBJ2-3	TGTGCCAGCAGGGTTTTCGCAGATACGCAGTATTTT	CASRVFADTQYF
TRBD1	.	TRBV7-9	TRBJ1-6	TGTGCCAGCAGCAGGGGACAGGGAGGTTCACCCCTCCACTTT	CASSRGQGGSPLHF
TRBD1	few	TRBV27	TRBJ1-5	TGTGCCAGCAGTTTACAGGGGGGTAGCAATCAGCCCCAGCATTTT	CASSLQGGSNQPQHF
.	.	TRBV5-8	TRBJ2-3	TGTGCCAGCAGCTTGCTCCGTTCGACAGGACAAAGCACAGATACGCAGTATTTT	CASSLLRSTGQSTDTQYF
.	.	TRBV6-1	TRBJ2-7	TGTGCCAGCCCGTCTAAATACAAGCAGTACTTC	CASPSKYKQYF
.	.	TRBV19	TRBJ2-3	TGTGCCAGTAGTACCACAGGGAGCACAGATACGCAGTATTTT	CASSTTGSTDTQYF
.	few	TRBV18	TRBJ1-2	TGTGCCAGCTCACCAACGGCAAACTATGGCTACACCTTC	CASSPTANYGYTF
TRBD2	.	TRBV4-2	TRBJ2-3	TGTGCCAGCAGCCAAGATCGGCTAGCGGGAGGAGCGGATACGCAGTATTTT	CASSQDRLAGGADTQYF
TRBD1	few	TRBV18	TRBJ1-4	TGTGCCAGCTCACCAGGTCAGGGGGAGAAACTGTTTTTT	CASSPGQGEKLFF
TRBD1	few	TRBV28	TRBJ1-4	TGTGCCAGCAGTCCCGCAGGGGGATCTAATGAAAAACTGTTTTTT	CASSPAGGSNEKLFF
.	many	TRBV14	TRBJ1-5	TGTGCCAGCAGCCAAGGTAGCTCCCAGCCCCAGCATTTT	CASSQGSSQPQHF
.	.	TRBV7-2	TRBJ2-1	TGTGCCAGCAGCTTAGAAGGCTTTAATGAGCAGTTCTTC	CASSLEGFNEQFF
TRBD1	few	TRBV7-9	TRBJ1-4	TGTGCCAGCAGCTTACAGGGGGCAGGGACTAATGAAAAACTGTTTTTT	CASSLQGAGTNEKLFF
.	many	TRBV29-1	TRBJ1-1	TGCAGCGTCCGAACAGGGCTTGAAGCTTTCTTT	CSVRTGLEAFF
.	many	TRBV7-3	TRBJ2-6	TGTGCCAGCAGCTTATCGGGACCGACAGCGGCCAACGTCCTGACTTTC	CASSLSGPTAANVLTF
TRBD2	.	TRBV7-9	TRBJ2-1	TGTGCCAGCAGCTGGGCTAGCGGGAATAATGAGCAGTTCTTC	CASSWASGNNEQFF